This TCR beta chain was recovered during a study of T cells in localized non-small cell lung cancer. Findings and caveats of the study: T cell clonality was highest in uninvolved adjacent lung, above tumor. Greater blood T cell density accompanied longer overall survival. In adjacent lung, a median approximately 60 of the top 100 tumor clones were found. Because only a single region of the tumor was sequenced, heterogeneity remains possible.

This CDR3 region has 13 residues. Trimming at V came to 6 bases and at J to 12 bases, leaving 5 bases not matched to a gene. CDR1 MNHEY and CDR2 SVGAGI come from the germline V gene. The repertoire was sequenced with immunoSEQ multiplex PCR; TCRdb's copy has only in-frame clones and lacks some. The data hold approximately 41,000 clones, with roughly 90% observed a single time. Comment on this clone: Its antigen is unknown.

The clonotype originates from an older male donor with stage II lung adenocarcinoma. The source material was peripheral blood mononuclear cells, sampled before any cancer treatment. This chain uses TRBV6-5 with TRBJ1-6; the match to TRBD1 covers 10 bases. The CDR3 bases are TGTGCCAGCAGCTCTGACAGGGGGCAACCCCTCCACTTT. Translation gives CASSSDRGQPLHF.